Presented here are 28 T cell receptor beta chains from one specimen sequenced in a study of blood T cell repertoires in COVID-19. Clones were sequenced by immunoSEQ multiplex PCR, and TCRdb holds only the in-frame ones, with some missing. Of roughly 180,000 clones listed, 70% to 85% are singletons. The specimen sequenced was peripheral blood. The receptors derive from a human donor in a cohort sampled during active COVID-19.

The J gene is TRBJ2-5, the V gene TRBV7-6; 9 bases agree with TRBD2. The germline CDR1 and CDR2 sequences are SGHVS and FNYEAQ. After removal of 5 bases from V and 0 bases from J, the junction contained 7 bases not matched to a gene. The CDR3 runs to 16 residues. This CDR3 reads CASSRPSGAYQETQYF. CDR3 nucleotide sequence: TGTGCCAGCAGCCGACCTAGCGGGGCCTACCAAGAGACCCAGTACTTC. Based on the CDR3 plus reference TRBV7-6 and TRBJ2-5, the full variable domain is GAGVSQSPRYKVTKRGQDVALRCDPISGHVSLYWYRQALGQGPEFLTYFNYEAQQDKSGLPNDRFSAERPEGSISTLTIQRTEQRDSAMYRCASSRPSGAYQETQYFGPGTRLLVL.

V gene TRBV7-2 combines with J gene TRBJ2-3, with 8 bases identical to TRBD1. V was clipped by 5 bases and J by 3 bases; unmatched bases: 10. CDR3 size: 16 residues. Germline loops: CDR1 SGHTA, CDR2 FQGNSA. CDR3 residues: CASSTGQGVVTDTQYF. For the CDR3, the DNA is TGTGCCAGCAGCACCGGACAGGGTGTGGTAACAGATACGCAGTATTTT.

The genes are TRBV29-1 and TRBJ2-7; 7 positions agree with TRBD1. The germline CDR1 and CDR2 sequences are SQVTM and ANQGSEA. Trimming removed 6 bases from V and 7 bases from J; junction bases left unmatched: 9. This CDR3 is built from 12 residues. This CDR3 reads CSVWGQGVEQYF. Here the CDR3 DNA reads TGCAGCGTCTGGGGGCAGGGGGTAGAGCAGTACTTC.

This chain uses TRBV19 with TRBJ1-5; D perhaps matches TRBD1 (6 bases). Trimming took 5 bases from V and 3 from J, leaving 14 bases between them. Germline V gene data show CDR1 as LNHDA and CDR2 as SQIVND (reference sequence). This CDR3 is built from 15 residues. The CDR3 here is CASSPSTGYNQPQHF. The CDR3 DNA reads TGTGCCAGTAGTCCCTCTACAGGGTACAATCAGCCCCAGCATTTT.

This clone is a singleton in its sample. In DNA, the CDR3 is TGTGCCAGCAGCTTATCGGGACAGGGGGCAGGCGATGGCTACACCTTC. Its translation is CASSLSGQGAGDGYTF. This rearrangement joins TRBV7-6 to TRBJ1-2, with 12 positions matching TRBD1. Per germline, CDR1 SGHVS and CDR2 FNYEAQ. Trimming took 2 bases from V and 6 from J; bases not matched to a gene: 7. The CDR3 runs 16 residues.

CDR3 coding DNA: TGTGCCAGCAGCTTAGGCGGGGAGACAGATGGGGGAGAGACCCAGTACTTC. It specifies CASSLGGETDGGETQYF. This chain joins TRBV7-9 and TRBJ2-5; possible D gene TRBD2, 6 bases. CDR1 and CDR2 (germline): SEHNR, FQNEAQ (reference sequence). The CDR3 runs 17 residues. V was pared by 1 base and J by 4 bases, with 19 bases between.

The gene calls are TRBV21-1 and TRBJ2-1; the table's TRBD1 call for D was not verified on the DNA. TRBV21-1 is tagged as a pseudogene. CDR3 length: 13 amino acids. As DNA, the CDR3 is TGTGCCAGCAGCAAAGGTTTCAACAATGAGCAGTTCTTC. This encodes CASSKGFNNEQFF.

The chain combines TRBV10-2 with TRBJ1-1, with D hard to call. CDR1 WSHSY and CDR2 SAAADI come from the germline V gene. V lost 4 bases and J lost 5, with 8 bases in between. This CDR3 is 12 amino acids long. The CDR3 here is CASSGASTEAFF. The CDR3 DNA reads as TGCGCCAGCAGTGGGGCCTCAACTGAAGCTTTCTTT.

This sequence joins TRBV6-5 and TRBJ2-5; D unresolved. This CDR3 has 12 amino acids. Germline values: CDR1 MNHEY, CDR2 SVGAGI. The V end lost 6 bases, the J end lost 5 bases, and 10 bases lay between the germline ends. The CDR3 nucleotides read TGTGCCAGCAGCCCCCCTGGCGAGACCCAGTACTTC. Protein product: CASSPPGETQYF.

This clone was recorded only once. In nucleotides, the CDR3 is TGTGCCAGTAGTAAACGAGGGAACACTGAAGCTTTCTTT. This gives the protein CASSKRGNTEAFF. This chain connects TRBV19 to TRBJ1-1; no clear D. Germline V gene data show CDR1 as LNHDA and CDR2 as SQIVND (reference sequence). This CDR3 has 13 amino acids. V lost 4 bases to trimming and J lost 1 base, with 7 bases between them.

The chain combines TRBV7-8 with TRBJ2-2; TRBD2 might be the D (5 bases). V lost 1 base, J lost 7 bases, and 7 bases lay in between. There are 13 residues in the CDR3. The germline V gene has CDR1 SGHVS and CDR2 FQNEAQ. The CDR3 is CASSLVGGGELFF. The CDR3 nucleotides read TGTGCCAGCAGCTTAGTAGGAGGCGGGGAGCTGTTTTTT. Combining the CDR3 with reference TRBV7-8 and TRBJ2-2 gives the whole variable domain GAGVSQSPRYKVAKRGQDVALRCDPISGHVSLFWYQQALGQGPEFLTYFQNEAQLDKSGLPSDRFFAERPEGSVSTLKIQRTQQEDSAVYLCASSLVGGGELFFGEGSRLTVL.

The genes are TRBV5-1 and TRBJ1-1; D ambiguous. V was cut by 1 base and J by 2 bases, with 9 bases left in between. The CDR3 runs to 14 residues. The germline gives CDR1 SGHRS, CDR2 YFSETQ. The CDR3 DNA is TGCGCCAGCAGCTTGACCCAGGTTAACACTGAAGCTTTCTTT. This sequence encodes CASSLTQVNTEAFF.

The J gene is TRBJ2-1, the V gene TRBV29-1, with D possibly TRBD1 on 5 matching bases. Germline assignment: CDR1 SQVTM and CDR2 ANQGSEA. The CDR3 runs to 14 residues. The V end lost 2 bases, the J end lost 5 bases, and 13 bases lay between the germline ends. The CDR3 nucleotides read TGCAGCGTTGAAAAGGGGTCGAGTAACAATGAGCAGTTCTTC. It specifies CSVEKGSSNNEQFF.

This clone was found once. The chain has TRBV9 and TRBJ1-4, with D unresolved. CDR3 length equals 16 residues. The germline V gene has CDR1 SGDLS and CDR2 YYNGEE. V shed 3 bases and J shed 8 bases, with 20 bases lying between them. The CDR3 bases are TGTGCCAGCAGCGAAGGCTCAAGGGAGGGCCAGGAAAAACTGTTTTTT. Protein product: CASSEGSREGQEKLFF.

V and J are TRBV12-3 or TRBV12-4 and TRBJ2-3, with 8 bases fitting TRBD2. The V and J ends lost 6 bases and 5 bases, in that order; junction bases with no gene match: 4. The CDR3 totals 13 residues. CDR3 sequence reads: CASSGTRGDTQYF. The DNA for the CDR3 is TGTGCCAGCAGCGGGACTAGAGGAGATACGCAGTATTTT.

The V and J genes are TRBV5-1 and TRBJ2-1; 9 nucleotides match TRBD2. Trimming cost V 6 bases and J 5 bases; bases outside gene matches: 15. The CDR3 loop spans 17 amino acids. Germline loops: CDR1 SGHRS, CDR2 YFSETQ. This CDR3 reads CASTLVASGASHNEQFF. Here the CDR3 DNA reads TGCGCCAGCACCCTGGTGGCTAGCGGGGCATCACACAATGAGCAGTTCTTC.

The chain employs TRBV20-1 and TRBJ2-7, with 9 bases identical to TRBD1. V lost 6 bases, J lost 6 bases, and 3 bases stayed unmatched. Per the germline V gene, CDR1 is DFQATT and CDR2 is SNEGSKA (reference sequence). CDR3 length: 11 residues. The DNA for the CDR3 is TGCAGTGCCCAGGACAGGGGCGAGCAGTACTTC. Its protein is CSAQDRGEQYF.

DNA of the CDR3: TGTGCCAGCAGTTACAGGGGGCCTAAGATGAACACTGAAGCTTTCTTT. The encoded protein is CASSYRGPKMNTEAFF. The chain carries TRBV6-5 and TRBJ1-1; 7 positions match TRBD1. V dropped 2 bases and J dropped 0; count of bases not matched to a gene: 6. CDR3 length: 16 residues. Germline CDR1 MNHEY, CDR2 SVGAGI.

The chain uses TRBV11-2 and TRBJ2-1; 9 bases agree with TRBD2. CDR3 length: 14 residues. V shed 3 bases and J 9 bases; nucleotides not matched to a gene: 6. CDR1 is SGHAT and CDR2 is FQNNGV in the germline V gene. The CDR3 reads CASSFVAGVSEQFF. In DNA form, the CDR3 reads TGTGCCAGCAGCTTCGTAGCGGGGGTAAGTGAGCAGTTCTTC.

The rearrangement uses TRBV5-6 and TRBJ1-2; 8 bases line up with TRBD1. V shed 0 bases, J shed 8 bases, and the junction held 15 bases outside the gene matches. Looked up from germline, CDR1 is SGHDT and CDR2 is YYEEEE. The CDR3 runs to 17 residues. The CDR3 DNA reads as TGTGCCAGCAGCTTGGGGAATTCAGGGGGCGCCTTCGACGGCTACACCTTC. Translation gives CASSLGNSGGAFDGYTF.

The sample holds a few counts of this clone. The J gene is TRBJ2-7, the V gene TRBV25-1, with 11 positions matching TRBD2. With V trimmed by 3 bases and J by 3 bases, 10 bases remained unmatched. Germline V gene sequence: CDR1 MGHDK, CDR2 SYGVNS. The CDR3 extends over 17 amino acids. CDR3 loop: CASSEISGGASLYEQYF. The CDR3 coding sequence is TGTGCCAGCAGTGAGATTAGCGGGGGGGCTTCTCTCTACGAGCAGTACTTC.

The chain carries TRBV7-6 and TRBJ2-1; 8 bases line up with TRBD2. V was clipped by 0 bases and J by 5 bases; unmatched bases: 6. The CDR3 sequence is 16 residues long. CDR1 SGHVS and CDR2 FNYEAQ come from the germline V gene. The CDR3 DNA follows: TGTGCCAGCAGCTTAGCCGGGCGGGGGGCCAACAATGAGCAGTTCTTC. Translation gives CASSLAGRGANNEQFF.

CDR3 amino acids: CASSLIQGAGANVLTF. DNA of the CDR3: TGTGCCAGCAGTTTAATACAGGGAGCCGGGGCCAACGTCCTGACTTTC. This chain joins TRBV28 and TRBJ2-6, with D possibly TRBD1 on 6 matching bases. CDR1 and CDR2 (germline): MDHEN, SYDVKM. Between the trimmed V and J ends, which lost 2 bases and 4 bases, there was a span of 12 bases. The CDR3 totals 16 residues.

A single count supports this clone. CDR3 bases: TGCGCCAGCAGCCAAGAACAGGGGGCGAGTTCACCCCTCCACTTT. Protein product: CASSQEQGASSPLHF. The chain uses TRBV4-1 and TRBJ1-6, with 9 bases identical to TRBD1. V trimming: 0 bases; J trimming: 9 bases; junction bases outside the gene matches: 3. CDR3 length equals 15 residues. CDR1 and CDR2 (germline): MGHRA, YSYEKL.

The rearrangement joins TRBV6-2 or TRBV6-3 to TRBJ1-5; 7 bases agree with TRBD1. Looked up from germline, CDR1 is MNHEY and CDR2 is SVGEGT. CDR3 length equals 16 residues. V shed 1 base, J shed 7 bases, and the junction held 10 bases outside the gene matches. DNA for the CDR3: TGTGCCAGCAGTTACTATATTTCAGGGGGGAGCCAGCCCCAGCATTTT. It yields the protein CASSYYISGGSQPQHF.

The gene calls are TRBV2 and TRBJ1-2, with TRBD1 matching 7 bases. Trimming took 6 bases from V and 6 from J; bases not matched to a gene: 7. Per germline, CDR1 SNHLY and CDR2 FYNNEI. CDR3 length equals 13 residues. The CDR3 protein is CASSVDREDGYTF. CDR3 in DNA: TGTGCCAGCAGCGTCGACAGGGAAGATGGCTACACCTTC.

This chain joins TRBV7-6 and TRBJ1-5; 7 nucleotides line up with TRBD1. V was pared by 3 bases and J by 3 bases, with 11 bases of the junction left unmatched. Germline V CDR1 and CDR2: SGHVS, FNYEAQ. The CDR3 sequence is 17 residues long. CDR3 in amino acids: CASSLDRRFPHNQPQHF. The CDR3 bases are TGTGCCAGCAGCTTGGACAGGCGGTTCCCCCACAATCAGCCCCAGCATTTT.

A single count supports this clone. The V call is TRBV15, the J call TRBJ2-1, with D perhaps matching TRBD1 (5 bases). The CDR3 runs 14 residues. The germline V gene encodes CDR1 LNHNV and CDR2 YYDKDF (reference sequence). V lost 4 bases and J lost 10, with 17 bases in between. The CDR3 DNA sequence: TGTGCCACCAGCAAGTGGGTGAGAGACAGAGAGCAGTTCTTC. Protein product: CATSKWVRDREQFF.